These 16 T cell receptor beta chains were all obtained from the same sample, sequenced in a study of blood T cell repertoires in COVID-19. The table came from immunoSEQ multiplex PCR; TCRdb's copy has only in-frame clones and leaves some out. The top ten clones hold 0.99% of a sample with more than 150,000 clones, 85% to 90% of them seen once. The sequenced material came from peripheral blood. All receptors derive from a man aged 18 to 30 with acute or convalescent COVID-19.

The chain is built from TRBV27 and TRBJ1-3, with D maybe TRBD1 (6 bases). Germline-derived CDR1 and CDR2 are MNHEY and SMNVEV (reference sequence). CDR3 length: 15 amino acids. Trimming removed 6 bases from V and 4 bases from J, with 16 bases in between. CDR3 nucleotides: TGTGCCAGCAGCCCCGGGACATCTCGCGGAAACACCATATATTTT. It encodes CASSPGTSRGNTIYF.

The chain links TRBV6-5 to TRBJ1-2, with a weak D call TRBD1 (6 bases). Per germline, CDR1 MNHEY and CDR2 SVGAGI. The CDR3 extends over 13 amino acids. Trimming took off 7 bases at V and 3 bases at J, with 12 bases between the two ends. CDR3 region: CASTPTGHYGYTF. The CDR3 nucleotides read TGTGCCAGCACCCCGACAGGACACTATGGCTACACCTTC.

The gene calls are TRBV13 and TRBJ2-1; 7 bases agree with TRBD2. Germline V gives CDR1 PRHDT, CDR2 FYEKMQ (reference sequence). Trimming took 3 bases from V and 0 from J; bases not matched to a gene: 5. The CDR3 has 16 amino acids. CDR3 DNA sequence: TGTGCCAGCAGCTTCCCGCGGGAGAGCTCCTACAATGAGCAGTTCTTC. This encodes CASSFPRESSYNEQFF.

This chain joins TRBV5-4 and TRBJ1-1, with TRBD1 matching over 9 bases. The germline V gene encodes CDR1 SGHNT and CDR2 YYREEE (reference sequence). There are 15 residues in the CDR3. The junction had 6 bases not matched to a gene; V was cut back by 4 bases and J by 2 bases. In nucleotides, the CDR3 is TGTGCCAGCAGCACTGGGACAGGGCCAAACACTGAAGCTTTCTTT. Residues: CASSTGTGPNTEAFF. Looking up the rest from reference TRBV5-4 and TRBJ1-1 gives the full variable domain: ETGVTQSPTHLIKTRGQQVTLRCSSQSGHNTVSWYQQALGQGPQFIFQYYREEENGRGNFPPRFSGLQFPNYSSELNVNALELDDSALYLCASSTGTGPNTEAFFGQGTRLTVV.

J is TRBJ2-2 and V is TRBV7-9; 11 bases fit TRBD1. Germline trimming cut 5 bases from V and 0 bases from J; bases unmatched to any gene: 5. Per the germline V gene, CDR1 is SEHNR and CDR2 is FQNEAQ (reference sequence). This CDR3 comprises 17 residues. The CDR3 region has the DNA TGTGCCAGCAGCCAGGGACAGGGGGTGACGAACACCGGGGAGCTGTTTTTT. This codes for CASSQGQGVTNTGELFF.

This sequence joins TRBV6-6 and TRBJ1-6, with 10 bases matching TRBD1. Per germline, CDR1 MNHNY and CDR2 SVGAGI (reference sequence). After removal of 6 bases from V and 5 bases from J, the junction contained 4 bases not matched to a gene. This CDR3 comprises 15 residues. The CDR3 bases are TGTGCCAGCAGCAAGACAGGGGGCAATAATTCACCCCTCCACTTT. Encoded protein: CASSKTGGNNSPLHF.

The CDR3 nucleotides read TGTGCCAGCAGCGTAGTGTCAGGGGGCGCCAAGGGCTACACCTTC. It specifies CASSVVSGGAKGYTF. J is TRBJ1-2 and V is TRBV9; 8 bases map to TRBD1. CDR1 SGDLS and CDR2 YYNGEE come from the germline V gene. Trimming took 0 bases from V and 8 from J; bases not matched to a gene: 9. This CDR3 spans 15 amino acids.

This chain links TRBV7-8 with TRBJ2-1; D is ambiguous. Germline assignment: CDR1 SGHVS and CDR2 FQNEAQ. V dropped 1 base and J dropped 9 bases, with 16 bases sitting between them. The CDR3 runs to 15 residues. The CDR3 sequence is CASSLVLGQAREQFF. In DNA form, the CDR3 reads TGTGCCAGCAGCTTAGTACTGGGTCAGGCACGTGAGCAGTTCTTC.

V gene TRBV5-1 combines with J gene TRBJ1-2; maybe TRBD1 (5 bases). With 5 bases removed from V and 0 bases from J, the gap between germline ends came to 11 bases. Per germline, CDR1 SGHRS and CDR2 YFSETQ. The CDR3 has 14 residues. The CDR3 is CASRIGAANYGYTF. The CDR3 DNA reads TGCGCCAGCAGAATAGGGGCGGCTAACTATGGCTACACCTTC.

The V and J genes are TRBV7-3 and TRBJ2-3; 8 bases line up with TRBD2. CDR3 size: 17 residues. The V segment lost 5 bases and the J segment 5 bases; nucleotides outside the gene matches: 15. The V gene's germline CDR1 is SGHTA and CDR2 FQGTGA. CDR3 amino acids: CASSLYAGTRDRDTQYF. DNA of the CDR3: TGTGCCAGCAGCCTATACGCCGGGACTAGGGATCGAGATACGCAGTATTTT.

The CDR3: CASSTSPGTSGYEQYF. CDR3 bases: TGTGCCAGCTCCACATCCCCCGGGACTAGCGGCTACGAGCAGTACTTC. This sequence joins TRBV18 and TRBJ2-7; 11 nucleotides agree with TRBD2. V shed 6 bases, J shed 3 bases, and the junction held 10 bases outside the gene matches. Germline V gene sequence: CDR1 KGHSH, CDR2 LQKENI. CDR3 length equals 16 residues.

CDR3 in amino acids: CASSQGNLDRGHGYTF. The CDR3 nucleotides are TGCGCCAGCAGCCAAGGGAACCTGGACAGGGGACATGGCTACACCTTC. V and J are TRBV4-1 and TRBJ1-2, with 9 nucleotides matching TRBD1. Germline trimming cut 1 base from V and 6 bases from J; bases unmatched to any gene: 9. CDR1 MGHRA and CDR2 YSYEKL come from the germline V gene. CDR3 length equals 16 residues.

The gene calls are TRBV5-6 and TRBJ1-6; 7 bases line up with TRBD1. Germline CDR1 is SGHDT and CDR2 is YYEEEE. The CDR3 has 17 residues. After removal of 4 bases from V and 2 bases from J, the junction contained 9 bases not matched to a gene. CDR3 in DNA: TGTGCCAGCAGCGAACCCCTTGGGACAGCCTATAATTCACCCCTCCACTTT. As protein: CASSEPLGTAYNSPLHF.

V and J are TRBV4-1 and TRBJ1-2; TRBD1 might be the D (5 bases). CDR1 is MGHRA, CDR2 YSYEKL, per germline. Trimming pared 0 bases from V and 7 bases from J, leaving 12 bases between. The CDR3 sequence is 14 residues long. The chain's CDR3 is CASSQDRTSGGYTF. For the CDR3, the DNA is TGCGCCAGCAGCCAAGATAGGACATCGGGTGGCTACACCTTC.

The V and J genes are TRBV2 and TRBJ2-2, with a weak D call TRBD1 (5 bases). The CDR3 consists of 12 residues. V was clipped by 2 bases and J by 9 bases, with 7 bases between them. CDR1 is SNHLY and CDR2 is FYNNEI in the germline V gene. CDR3 in amino acids: CASSEQGWELFF. CDR3 DNA sequence: TGTGCCAGCAGTGAACAGGGTTGGGAGCTGTTTTTT.

DNA of the CDR3: TGCGCCAGCAGTGAGGTCCGATCGCCCAGGGGCTACGAGCAGTACGTC. Its translation is CASSEVRSPRGYEQYV. The J gene is TRBJ2-7, the V gene TRBV10-2; perhaps TRBD1 as D (6 bases). This CDR3 contains 16 residues. In germline, CDR1 is WSHSY, CDR2 SAAADI. Trimming took off 2 bases at V and 3 bases at J, with 17 bases between the two ends.